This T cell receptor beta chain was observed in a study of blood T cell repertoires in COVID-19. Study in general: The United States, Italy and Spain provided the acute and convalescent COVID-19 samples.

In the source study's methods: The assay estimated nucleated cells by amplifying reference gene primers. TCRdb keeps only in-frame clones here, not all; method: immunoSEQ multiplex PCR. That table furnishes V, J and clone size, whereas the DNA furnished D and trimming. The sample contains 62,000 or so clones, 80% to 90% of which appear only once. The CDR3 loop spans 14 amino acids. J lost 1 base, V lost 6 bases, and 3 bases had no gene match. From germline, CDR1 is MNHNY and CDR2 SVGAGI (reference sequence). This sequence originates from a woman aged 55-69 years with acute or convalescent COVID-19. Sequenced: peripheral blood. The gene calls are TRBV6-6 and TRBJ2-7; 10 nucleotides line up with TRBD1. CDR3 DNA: TGTGCCAGCAGCAAGGACAGGGGGTCCTACGAGCAGTACTTC. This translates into CASSKDRGSYEQYF.